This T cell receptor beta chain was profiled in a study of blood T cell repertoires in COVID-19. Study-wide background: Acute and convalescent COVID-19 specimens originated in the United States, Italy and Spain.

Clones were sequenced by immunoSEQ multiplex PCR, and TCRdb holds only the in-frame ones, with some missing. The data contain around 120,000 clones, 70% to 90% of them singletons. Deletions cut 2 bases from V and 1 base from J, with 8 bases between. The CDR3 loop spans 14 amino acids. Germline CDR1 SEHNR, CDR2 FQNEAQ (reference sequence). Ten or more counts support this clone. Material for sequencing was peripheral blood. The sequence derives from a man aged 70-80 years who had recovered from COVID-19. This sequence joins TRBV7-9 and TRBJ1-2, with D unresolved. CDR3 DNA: TGTGCCAGCAGCTTATTGGGGAGTAACTATGGCTACACCTTC. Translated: CASSLLGSNYGYTF.